The 19 T cell receptor beta chains in this list originate from one sample, sequenced in a study of shared clonotypes between healthy human individuals. Clones were read by immunoSEQ multiplex PCR, and TCRdb kept only the in-frame ones, dropping some. The sample comprises about 2.3 million clones, approximately 90% of which are singletons, and 0.37% rests with the top ten. Sequencing used naive CD4+ T cells from PBMCs. As to subset: CD45RA+ positively selected. These receptors were collected from a man aged 18 to 29 in good health. Some clones in this sample may be carry-over from other donors' samples.

The chain carries TRBV19 and TRBJ2-1; D might be TRBD2 (5 bases). The CDR3 has 15 amino acids. Germline values: CDR1 LNHDA, CDR2 SQIVND (reference sequence). Trimming took 6 bases from V and 0 from J, leaving 12 bases between them. In nucleotides, the CDR3 is TGTGCCAGTAGATGGGAAGGGAGCTCCTACAATGAGCAGTTCTTC. Amino acid sequence: CASRWEGSSYNEQFF.

This chain links TRBV30 with TRBJ2-3, with D perhaps assigned TRBD1 or TRBD2 (5 bases each). The V gene lost 3 bases and the J gene lost 8 bases, with 12 bases spanning the gap. The CDR3 loop spans 12 amino acids. CDR1 and CDR2 from the germline V gene are GTSNPN and SVGIG (reference sequence). The CDR3 loop is CAWRGPDGTQYF. The DNA for the CDR3 is TGTGCCTGGAGGGGACCCGACGGTACGCAGTATTTT.

The CDR3 bases are TGTGCCAGCAGCTTAGCGGCGACAGGGAGCTCCTACGAGCAGTACTTC. It yields the protein CASSLAATGSSYEQYF. The gene calls are TRBV7-2 and TRBJ2-7, with 7 bases matching TRBD1. In germline, CDR1 is SGHTA, CDR2 FQGNSA. The trim removed 0 bases at V and 0 bases at J, leaving 5 bases unmatched. The CDR3 has 16 residues.

The chain has TRBV28 and TRBJ2-7, with D possibly called TRBD1 or TRBD2 (5 bases each). Trimming took off 5 bases at V and 4 bases at J, with 15 bases between the two ends. Germline lookup yields CDR1 MDHEN and CDR2 SYDVKM. The CDR3 sequence is 14 residues long. The DNA for the CDR3 is TGTGCCAGCAGTCGTATCGTGGGGGTTTACGAGCAGTACTTC. Encoded protein: CASSRIVGVYEQYF.

This chain connects TRBV30 to TRBJ1-4, with a possible D match to TRBD1 (5 bases). The length of the CDR3 is 13 residues. V was shortened by 6 bases and J by 7 bases, with 15 bases between the two germline ends. Germline CDR1 is GTSNPN and CDR2 is SVGIG (reference sequence). CDR3 nucleotide sequence: TGTGCCTGCGCCCAGGGAGCTAGTGAAAAACTGTTTTTT. Its translation is CACAQGASEKLFF.

This chain uses TRBV2 with TRBJ2-7; 8 nucleotides line up with TRBD2. CDR1 is SNHLY and CDR2 is FYNNEI in the germline V gene. After removal of 4 bases from V and 3 bases from J, the junction contained 2 bases not matched to a gene. The CDR3 is 13 residues long. The CDR3: CASSGGTSYEQYF. CDR3 nucleotides: TGTGCCAGCAGTGGGGGGACTAGCTACGAGCAGTACTTC.

This clone appeared once. This chain connects TRBV4-2 to TRBJ2-7; 7 bases are a match to TRBD2. The J segment lost 0 bases and the V segment lost 6 bases, leaving 11 bases of the junction unmatched. The CDR3 totals 16 residues. Germline lookup yields CDR1 LGHNA and CDR2 YNFKEQ. The CDR3 reads CASRKSLLADSYEQYF. The CDR3 DNA follows: TGTGCCAGCAGAAAATCGTTGCTAGCGGACTCCTACGAGCAGTACTTC.

The V gene is TRBV28, the J gene TRBJ1-2; the match to TRBD1 covers 7 bases. Trimming at V came to 7 bases and at J to 4 bases, leaving 9 bases not matched to a gene. CDR3 length equals 14 residues. Germline lookup yields CDR1 MDHEN and CDR2 SYDVKM. Here the CDR3 DNA reads TGTGCCAGCACCCAGGGGGTACGCATCTATGGCTACACCTTC. Translating gives CASTQGVRIYGYTF.

The chain recombines TRBV5-1 with TRBJ2-7; possible D gene TRBD2, 6 bases. V dropped 4 bases and J dropped 6 bases, with 17 bases sitting between them. The CDR3 consists of 14 residues. Germline V gene lookup returns CDR1 SGHRS and CDR2 YFSETQ. The CDR3 loop reads CASSPYGGVGEQYF. DNA of the CDR3: TGCGCCAGCAGCCCCTACGGGGGAGTCGGCGAGCAGTACTTC.

This clone was observed a single time. The rearrangement links TRBV9 to TRBJ1-1, with TRBD1 as a possible D gene (5 bases). V lost 0 bases to trimming and J lost 5 bases, with 14 bases between them. CDR3 size: 15 residues. Per germline, CDR1 SGDLS and CDR2 YYNGEE. CDR3 coding DNA: TGTGCCAGCAGCGTAGTGGGCAGGGAGTTAACTGAAGCTTTCTTT. Its translation is CASSVVGRELTEAFF.

The chain is built from TRBV28 and TRBJ2-2; D remains unclear. This CDR3 comprises 15 residues. Per the germline V gene, CDR1 is MDHEN and CDR2 is SYDVKM. V lost 10 bases and J 5 bases, leaving 20 bases between the germline ends. The CDR3 is CATEKGGFVTGELFF. The CDR3 DNA is TGTGCCACAGAGAAGGGTGGTTTTGTAACCGGGGAGCTGTTTTTT.

This clone was detected only once. The rearrangement links TRBV29-1 to TRBJ2-5; D uncertain. This CDR3 has 10 amino acids. Germline V gene data show CDR1 as SQVTM and CDR2 as ANQGSEA. V was cut by 3 bases and J by 1 base, with 0 bases left in between. Here the CDR3 DNA reads TGCAGCGTTGACCAAGAGACCCAGTACTTC. It translates to CSVDQETQYF.

This chain joins TRBV5-1 and TRBJ1-1, with 7 bases fitting TRBD1. Germline CDR1 reads SGHRS; CDR2 reads YFSETQ. J was trimmed by 1 base and V by 4 bases; bases with no gene match: 7. This CDR3 has 15 residues. CDR3 sequence (DNA): TGCGCCAGCAGCGGTCCAGGGGGTGGGAACACTGAAGCTTTCTTT. It is translated as CASSGPGGGNTEAFF.

The rearrangement joins TRBV25-1 to TRBJ2-7, with D perhaps TRBD1 or TRBD2 (5 bases each). V shed 5 bases and J shed 3 bases, with 20 bases lying between them. The CDR3 loop spans 16 amino acids. Germline loops: CDR1 MGHDK, CDR2 SYGVNS. CDR3 residues: CASSNSIGAMYYEQYF. CDR3 bases: TGTGCCAGCAGTAACTCTATCGGGGCGATGTACTACGAGCAGTACTTC.

This clone appeared a single time. The chain couples TRBV27 to TRBJ2-5, with D uncertain. This CDR3 comprises 13 residues. Trimming cost V 3 bases and J 5 bases, with 10 bases left between them. CDR1 and CDR2 from the germline V gene are MNHEY and SMNVEV (reference sequence). The CDR3 nucleotides read TGTGCCAGCAGTTTGACGGGTGGGGAGACCCAGTACTTC. Translating gives CASSLTGGETQYF.

The V and J genes are TRBV2 and TRBJ2-3, with no clear D. This CDR3 spans 16 amino acids. Germline CDR1 and CDR2: SNHLY and FYNNEI. Trimming took 0 bases from V and 1 from J, leaving 11 bases between them. This chain's CDR3 is CASSEAPYLRTDTQYF. In DNA, the CDR3 is TGTGCCAGCAGTGAAGCGCCCTACCTACGCACAGATACGCAGTATTTT.

In its sample, this clone was seen a few times. Additional DNA sequences in this sample encode the identical CDR3. This chain links TRBV28 with TRBJ1-1; D gene unclear. The V gene's germline CDR1 is MDHEN and CDR2 SYDVKM. Deletions cut 8 bases from V and 2 bases from J, with 3 bases between. CDR3 size: 10 residues. The CDR3 sequence is CASLNTEAFF. In nucleotides, the CDR3 is TGTGCCAGCCTAAACACTGAAGCTTTCTTT.

This sequence joins TRBV28 and TRBJ1-2; D remains ambiguous. V was trimmed by 6 bases and J by 0 bases, leaving 5 bases between them. This CDR3 region has 12 residues. CDR1 and CDR2 from the germline V gene are MDHEN and SYDVKM. CDR3 nucleotides: TGTGCCAGCAGCAATACTAACTATGGCTACACCTTC. It translates to CASSNTNYGYTF.

The CDR3 DNA reads as TGTGCCAGCCGCCAGATATATTCAGGGACCACTGAAGCTTTCTTT. This translates into CASRQIYSGTTEAFF. The chain uses TRBV27 and TRBJ1-1; a possible D gene is TRBD1 (5 bases). V gave up 8 bases and J gave up 4 bases, with 20 bases separating them. The CDR3 loop spans 15 amino acids. The V gene's germline CDR1 is MNHEY and CDR2 SMNVEV (reference sequence).